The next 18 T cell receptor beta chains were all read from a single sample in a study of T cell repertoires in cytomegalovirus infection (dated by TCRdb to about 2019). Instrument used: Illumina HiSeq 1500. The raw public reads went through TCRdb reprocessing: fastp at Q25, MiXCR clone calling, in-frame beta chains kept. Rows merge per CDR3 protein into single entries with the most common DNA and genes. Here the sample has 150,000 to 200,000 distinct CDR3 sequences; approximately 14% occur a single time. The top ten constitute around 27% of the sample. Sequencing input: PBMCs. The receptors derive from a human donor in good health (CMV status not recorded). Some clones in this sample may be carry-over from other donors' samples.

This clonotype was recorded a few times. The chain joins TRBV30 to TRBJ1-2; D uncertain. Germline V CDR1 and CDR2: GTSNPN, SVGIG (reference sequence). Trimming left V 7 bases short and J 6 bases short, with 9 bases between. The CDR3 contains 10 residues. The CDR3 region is CASETDGYTF. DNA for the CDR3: TGTGCCTCGGAAACAGATGGCTACACCTTC.

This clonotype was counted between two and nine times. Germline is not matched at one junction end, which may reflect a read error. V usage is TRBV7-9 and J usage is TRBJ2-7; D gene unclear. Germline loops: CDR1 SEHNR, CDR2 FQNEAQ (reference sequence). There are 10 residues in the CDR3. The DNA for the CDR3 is TGTGCCAGCAGCTTAACAGACCTTTTCTTC. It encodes CASSLTDLFF.

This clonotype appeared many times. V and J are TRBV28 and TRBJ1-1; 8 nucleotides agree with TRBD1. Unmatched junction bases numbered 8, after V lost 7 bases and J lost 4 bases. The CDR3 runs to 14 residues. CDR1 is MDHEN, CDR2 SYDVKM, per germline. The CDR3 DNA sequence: TGTGCCAGCATCCCAACAGGACAGGGCACTGAAGCTTTCTTT. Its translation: CASIPTGQGTEAFF.

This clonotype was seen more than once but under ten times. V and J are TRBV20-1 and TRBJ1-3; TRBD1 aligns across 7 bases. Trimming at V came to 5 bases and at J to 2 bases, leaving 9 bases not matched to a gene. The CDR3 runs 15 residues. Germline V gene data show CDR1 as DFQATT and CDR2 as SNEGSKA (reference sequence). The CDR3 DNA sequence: TGCAGTGCTCCGCATTCCAGGGGGACTGGAAACACCATATATTTT. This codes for CSAPHSRGTGNTIYF.

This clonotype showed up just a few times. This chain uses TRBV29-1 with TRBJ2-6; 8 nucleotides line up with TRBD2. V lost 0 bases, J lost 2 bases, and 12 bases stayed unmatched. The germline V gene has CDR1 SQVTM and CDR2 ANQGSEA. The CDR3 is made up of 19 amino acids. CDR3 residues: CSVEERLRGVAPGANVLTF. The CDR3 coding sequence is TGCAGCGTTGAAGAACGCCTGCGGGGGGTAGCACCTGGGGCCAACGTCCTGACTTTC. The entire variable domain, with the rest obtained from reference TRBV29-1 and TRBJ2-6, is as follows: SAVISQKPSRDICQRGTSLTIQCQVDSQVTMMFWYRQQPGQSLTLIATANQGSEATYESGFVIDKFPISRPNLTFSTLTVSNMSPEDSSIYLCSVEERLRGVAPGANVLTFGAGSRLTVL.

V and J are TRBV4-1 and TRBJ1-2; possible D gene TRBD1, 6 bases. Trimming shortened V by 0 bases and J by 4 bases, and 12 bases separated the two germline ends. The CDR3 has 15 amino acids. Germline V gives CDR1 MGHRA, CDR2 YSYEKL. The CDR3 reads CASSQEPGQAYGYTF. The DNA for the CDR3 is TGCGCCAGCAGCCAAGAACCGGGACAAGCCTATGGCTACACCTTC.

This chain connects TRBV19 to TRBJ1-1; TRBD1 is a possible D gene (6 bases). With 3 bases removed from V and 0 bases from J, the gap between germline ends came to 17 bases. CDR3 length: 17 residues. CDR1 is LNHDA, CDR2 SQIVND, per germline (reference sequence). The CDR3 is CASSIRGPGFMNTEAFF. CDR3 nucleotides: TGTGCCAGTAGTATCCGGGGGCCAGGGTTTATGAACACTGAAGCTTTCTTT.

For the CDR3, the DNA is TGCAGTGCTAGAATAGGACTTCCCAATCAGCCCCAGCATTTT. Translated: CSARIGLPNQPQHF. The genes are TRBV20-1 and TRBJ1-5; D call uncertain. Germline loops: CDR1 DFQATT, CDR2 SNEGSKA (reference sequence). V lost 2 bases, J lost 3 bases, and 11 bases lay in between. This CDR3 region has 14 residues.

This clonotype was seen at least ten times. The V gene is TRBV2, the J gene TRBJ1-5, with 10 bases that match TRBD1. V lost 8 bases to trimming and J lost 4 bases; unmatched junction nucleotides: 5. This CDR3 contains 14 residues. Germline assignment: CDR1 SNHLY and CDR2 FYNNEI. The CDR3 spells CASYSGQGNQPQHF. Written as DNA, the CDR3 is TGTGCCAGCTACTCGGGACAGGGGAATCAGCCCCAGCATTTT.

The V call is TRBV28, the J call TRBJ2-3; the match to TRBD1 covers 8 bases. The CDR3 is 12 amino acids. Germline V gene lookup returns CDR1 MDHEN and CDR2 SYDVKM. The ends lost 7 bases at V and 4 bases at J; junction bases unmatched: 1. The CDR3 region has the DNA TGTGCCAGCACAGGGGGCGCAGATACGCAGTATTTT. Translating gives CASTGGADTQYF.

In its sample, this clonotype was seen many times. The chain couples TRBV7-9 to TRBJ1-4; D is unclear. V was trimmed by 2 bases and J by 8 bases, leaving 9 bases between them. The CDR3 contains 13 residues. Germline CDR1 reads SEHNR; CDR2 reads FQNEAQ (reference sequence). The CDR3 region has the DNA TGTGCCAGCAGCTTACTCGAAGGAGAAAAACTGTTTTTT. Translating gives CASSLLEGEKLFF. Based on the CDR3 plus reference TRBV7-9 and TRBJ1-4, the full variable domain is DTGVSQNPRHKITKRGQNVTFRCDPISEHNRLYWYRQTLGQGPEFLTYFQNEAQLEKSRLLSDRFSAERPKGSFSTLEIQRTEQGDSAMYLCASSLLEGEKLFFGSGTQLSVL.

In DNA form, the CDR3 reads TGTGCCCTCTTGGGGGTGTTGAACAATGAGCAGTTCTTC. It translates to CALLGVLNNEQFF. The chain carries TRBV7-9 and TRBJ2-1; TRBD1 or TRBD2 may be the D gene (5 bases each). Germline V gene lookup returns CDR1 SEHNR and CDR2 FQNEAQ (reference sequence). The CDR3 spans 13 residues. V was clipped by 11 bases and J by 5 bases, with 16 bases between them.

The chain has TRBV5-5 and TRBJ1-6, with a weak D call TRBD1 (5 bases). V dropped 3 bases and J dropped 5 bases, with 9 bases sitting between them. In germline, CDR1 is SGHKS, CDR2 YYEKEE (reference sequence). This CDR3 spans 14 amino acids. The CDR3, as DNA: TGTGCCAGCAGCTCCGGGACCGATAATTCACCCCTCCACTTT. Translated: CASSSGTDNSPLHF.

CDR3 residues: CASSHTGEVYEQYF. The DNA of the CDR3 is TGTGCCAGCAGCCACACAGGGGAAGTCTACGAGCAGTACTTC. The V and J genes are TRBV3-1 and TRBJ2-7; 7 nucleotides align to TRBD1. The germline V gene encodes CDR1 LGHDT and CDR2 YNNKEL (reference sequence). The CDR3 is made up of 14 amino acids. The J segment lost 3 bases and the V segment lost 3 bases, leaving 5 bases of the junction unmatched.

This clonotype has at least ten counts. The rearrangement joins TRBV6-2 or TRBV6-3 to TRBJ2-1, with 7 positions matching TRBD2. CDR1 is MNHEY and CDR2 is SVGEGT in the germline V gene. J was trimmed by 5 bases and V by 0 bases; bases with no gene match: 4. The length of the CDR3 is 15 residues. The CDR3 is CASSYSGGFNNEQFF. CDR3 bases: TGTGCCAGCAGTTACTCGGGGGGGTTCAACAATGAGCAGTTCTTC.

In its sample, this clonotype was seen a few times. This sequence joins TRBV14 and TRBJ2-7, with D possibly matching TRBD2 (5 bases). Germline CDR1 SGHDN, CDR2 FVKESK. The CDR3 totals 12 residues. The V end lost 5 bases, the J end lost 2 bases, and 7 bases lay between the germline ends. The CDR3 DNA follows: TGTGCCAGCAGCGGGAGTACCTACGAGCAGTACTTC. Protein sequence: CASSGSTYEQYF.

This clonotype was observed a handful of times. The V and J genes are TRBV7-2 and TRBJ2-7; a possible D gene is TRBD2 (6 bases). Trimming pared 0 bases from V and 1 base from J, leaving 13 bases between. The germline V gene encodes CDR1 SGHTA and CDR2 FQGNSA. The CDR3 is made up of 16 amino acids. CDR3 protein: CASSLALQAGSYEQYF. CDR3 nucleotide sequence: TGTGCCAGCAGCTTAGCCCTACAAGCGGGTTCCTACGAGCAGTACTTC.

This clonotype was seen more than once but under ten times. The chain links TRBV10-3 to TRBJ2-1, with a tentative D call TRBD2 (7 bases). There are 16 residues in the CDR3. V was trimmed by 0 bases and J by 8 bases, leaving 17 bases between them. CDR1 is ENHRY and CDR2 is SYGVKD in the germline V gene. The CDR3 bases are TGTGCCATCAGTGAGTCGGGGGGGCCCGCAATAGATGAGCAGTTCTTC. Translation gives CAISESGGPAIDEQFF.